The T cell receptor (beta chain) under discussion was sequenced for a study of cytomegalovirus exposure and HLA in healthy donors. The germline V and J ends were trimmed by 1 base and 6 bases, with 12 bases remaining between them. CDR3 length: 15 amino acids. Germline-derived CDR1 and CDR2 are LNHNV and YYDKDF (reference sequence). Primers: 60 Vbeta forward and 13 Jbeta reverse. Sequencing used immunoSEQ multiplex PCR; TCRdb keeps in-frame clones, though not all of them. Of approximately 100,000 clones in the sample, about 80% were seen once. This chain uses TRBV15 with TRBJ1-4; D gene uncertain. Sequencing was done on a sample of PBMCs. This receptor was identified in a man between 45 and 60 years old in good health and CMV-seropositive. In DNA form, the CDR3 reads TGTGCCACCAGCAGAGCGAACGGGAGGGATGAAAAACTGTTTTTT. Translation: CATSRANGRDEKLFF.